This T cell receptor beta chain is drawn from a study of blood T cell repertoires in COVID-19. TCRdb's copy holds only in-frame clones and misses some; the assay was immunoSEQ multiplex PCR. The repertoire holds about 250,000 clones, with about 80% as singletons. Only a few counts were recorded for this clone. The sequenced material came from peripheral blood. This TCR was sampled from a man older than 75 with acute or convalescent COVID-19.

CDR3 residues: CASSQDSQGGGYEQYF. CDR3 nucleotide sequence: TGCGCCAGCAGCCAAGACTCACAGGGGGGAGGCTACGAGCAGTACTTC. The genes are TRBV4-1 and TRBJ2-7; 8 bases fit TRBD1. V shed 0 bases, J shed 3 bases, and the junction held 7 bases outside the gene matches. This CDR3 spans 16 amino acids. Germline-derived CDR1 and CDR2 are MGHRA and YSYEKL.